This record concerns one TCR beta chain sequence. This sample was taken from a study of OX40 agonist ivuxolimab in advanced cancers. Overall study: Cancers in dose escalation were hepatocellular, melanoma, renal cell and head and neck.

This table comes from immunoSEQ multiplex PCR, and its TCRdb copy is limited to in-frame clones, with some not included. The data show about 50,000 clones, around 81% seen once. This CDR3 comprises 17 residues. The chain joins TRBV21-1 to TRBJ2-7; TRBD2, the table's D call, lacks a check against the DNA. TRBV21-1 has pseudogene status. This sequence originates from an adult with an advanced solid tumor such as melanoma, head and neck, liver or kidney cancer. Material: CD4+ or CD8+ T cells sorted from blood, obtained in a trial of the OX40 agonist ivuxolimab. The CDR3 coding sequence is TGTGCCAGCAGCAAAGTGTCATCGGGAGGAATAACCTACGAGCAGTACTTC. It translates to CASSKVSSGGITYEQYF.